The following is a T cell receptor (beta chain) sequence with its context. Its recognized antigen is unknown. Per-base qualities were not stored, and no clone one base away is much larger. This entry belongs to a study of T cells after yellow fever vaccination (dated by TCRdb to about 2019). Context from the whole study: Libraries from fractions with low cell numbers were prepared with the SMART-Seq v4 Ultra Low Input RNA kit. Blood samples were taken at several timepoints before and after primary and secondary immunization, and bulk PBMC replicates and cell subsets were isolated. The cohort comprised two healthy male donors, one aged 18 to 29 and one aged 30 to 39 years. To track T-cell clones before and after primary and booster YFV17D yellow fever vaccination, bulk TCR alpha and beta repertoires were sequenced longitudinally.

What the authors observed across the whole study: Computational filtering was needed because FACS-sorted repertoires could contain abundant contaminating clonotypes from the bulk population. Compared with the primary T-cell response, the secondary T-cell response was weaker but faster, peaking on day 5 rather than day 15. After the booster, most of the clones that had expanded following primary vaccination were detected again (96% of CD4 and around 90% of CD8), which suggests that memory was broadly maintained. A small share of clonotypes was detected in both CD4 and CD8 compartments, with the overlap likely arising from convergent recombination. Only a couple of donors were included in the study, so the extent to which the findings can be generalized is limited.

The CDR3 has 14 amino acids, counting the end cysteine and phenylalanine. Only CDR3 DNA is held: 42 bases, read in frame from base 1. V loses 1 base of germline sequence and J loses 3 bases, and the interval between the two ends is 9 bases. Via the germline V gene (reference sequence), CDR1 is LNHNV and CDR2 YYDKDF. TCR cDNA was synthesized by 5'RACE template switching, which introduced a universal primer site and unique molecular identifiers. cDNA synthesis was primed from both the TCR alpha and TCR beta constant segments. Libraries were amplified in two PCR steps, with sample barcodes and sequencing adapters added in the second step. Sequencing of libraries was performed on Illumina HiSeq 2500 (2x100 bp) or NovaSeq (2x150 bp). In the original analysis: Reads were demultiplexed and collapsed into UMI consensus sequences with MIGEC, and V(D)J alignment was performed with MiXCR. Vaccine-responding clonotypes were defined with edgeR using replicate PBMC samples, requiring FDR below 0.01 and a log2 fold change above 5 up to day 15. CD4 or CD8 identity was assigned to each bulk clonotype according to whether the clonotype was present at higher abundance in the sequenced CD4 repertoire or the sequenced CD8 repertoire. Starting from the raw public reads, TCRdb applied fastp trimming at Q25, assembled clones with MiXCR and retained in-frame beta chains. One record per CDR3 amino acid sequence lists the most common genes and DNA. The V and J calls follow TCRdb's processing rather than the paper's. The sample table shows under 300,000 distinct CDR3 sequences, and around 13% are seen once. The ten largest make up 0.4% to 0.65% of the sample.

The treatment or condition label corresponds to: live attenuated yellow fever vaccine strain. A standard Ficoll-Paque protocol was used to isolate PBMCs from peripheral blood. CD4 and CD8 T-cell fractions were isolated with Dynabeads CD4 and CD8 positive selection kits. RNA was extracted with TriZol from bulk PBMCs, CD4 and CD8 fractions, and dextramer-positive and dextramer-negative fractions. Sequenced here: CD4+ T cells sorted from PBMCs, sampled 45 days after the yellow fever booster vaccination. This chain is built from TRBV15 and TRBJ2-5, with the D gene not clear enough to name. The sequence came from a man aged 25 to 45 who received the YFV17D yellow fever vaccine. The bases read TGTGCCACCAGCAGAGGAGACCCTAAAGAGACCCAGTACTTC. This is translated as CATSRGDPKETQYF.